This TCR beta chain was identified in a study of Graves' ophthalmopathy and Graves' hyperthyroidism. Findings of the study overall: The model reached roughly 70% sensitivity and around 72% specificity for predicting ophthalmopathy progression. The blood repertoire also included most expanded thyroid clonotypes above 0.001 frequency.

The CDR3 sequence is 15 residues long. Germline CDR1 MNHNS, CDR2 SASEGT. V lost 6 bases to trimming and J lost 1 base, with 15 bases between them. This clonotype was counted many times. Its antigen is still unknown. PBMCs were isolated from a 10 ml sample of fresh peripheral blood. Researchers took RNA transcripts and amplified TCR beta CDR3 regions from them. A first-round RT-PCR used HTBI primers, followed by a second-round multiplex PCR. MiXCR, applied by TCRdb to the multiplex PCR reads, yields one record per CDR3 protein. The repertoire holds about half a million distinct CDR3 sequences, with about 15% as singletons.

The V and J genes are TRBV6-1 and TRBJ1-1; D is ambiguous. Sequences were obtained from blood. The sequence was collected from a woman under 40 with Graves' ophthalmopathy. The CDR3 nucleotides are TGTGCCAGCAGACGTCAAGGTTCTCAGAACACTGAAGCTTTCTTT. It specifies CASRRQGSQNTEAFF.